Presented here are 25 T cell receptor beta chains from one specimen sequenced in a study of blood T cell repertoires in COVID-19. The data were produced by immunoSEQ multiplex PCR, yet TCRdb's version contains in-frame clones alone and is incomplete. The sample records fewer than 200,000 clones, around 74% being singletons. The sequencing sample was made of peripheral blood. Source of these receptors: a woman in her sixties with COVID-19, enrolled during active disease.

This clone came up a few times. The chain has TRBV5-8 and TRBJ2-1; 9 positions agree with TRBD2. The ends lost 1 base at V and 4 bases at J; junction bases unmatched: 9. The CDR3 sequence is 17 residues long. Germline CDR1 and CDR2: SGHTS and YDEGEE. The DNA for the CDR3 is TGTGCCAGCAGCTTGTCCGTAGCGGGGGCCCAATACAATGAGCAGTTCTTC. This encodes CASSLSVAGAQYNEQFF.

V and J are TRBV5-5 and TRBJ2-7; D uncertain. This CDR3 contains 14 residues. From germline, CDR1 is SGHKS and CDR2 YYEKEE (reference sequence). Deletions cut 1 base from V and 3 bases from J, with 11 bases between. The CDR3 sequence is CASSLQADLYEQYF. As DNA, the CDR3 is TGTGCCAGCAGCTTGCAGGCAGACCTCTACGAGCAGTACTTC.

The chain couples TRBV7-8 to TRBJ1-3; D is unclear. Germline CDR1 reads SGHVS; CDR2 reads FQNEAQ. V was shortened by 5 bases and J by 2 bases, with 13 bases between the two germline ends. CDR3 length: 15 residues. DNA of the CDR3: TGTGCCAGCAGCGCCAGCCGGACTGCTGGAAACACCATATATTTT. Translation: CASSASRTAGNTIYF.

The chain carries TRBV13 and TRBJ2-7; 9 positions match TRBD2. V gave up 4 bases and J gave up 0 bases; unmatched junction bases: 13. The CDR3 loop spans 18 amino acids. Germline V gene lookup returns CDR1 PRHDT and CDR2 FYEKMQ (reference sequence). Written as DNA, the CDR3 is TGTGCCAGCAGCTCCAGGGCTAGCGGGATTCCAAGCTCCTACGAGCAGTACTTC. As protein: CASSSRASGIPSSYEQYF.

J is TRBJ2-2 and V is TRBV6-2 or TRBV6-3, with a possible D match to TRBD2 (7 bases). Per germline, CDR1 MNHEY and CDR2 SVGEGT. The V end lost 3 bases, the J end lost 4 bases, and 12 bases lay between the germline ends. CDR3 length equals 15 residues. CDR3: CASSYRGALTGELFF. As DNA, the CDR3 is TGTGCCAGCAGTTATCGGGGGGCCCTCACCGGGGAGCTGTTTTTT.

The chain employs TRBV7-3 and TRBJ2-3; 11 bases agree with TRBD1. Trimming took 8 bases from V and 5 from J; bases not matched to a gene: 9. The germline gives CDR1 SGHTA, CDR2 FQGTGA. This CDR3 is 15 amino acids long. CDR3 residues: CASQEGQGAGDTQYF. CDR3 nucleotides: TGTGCCAGCCAAGAAGGACAGGGGGCGGGAGATACGCAGTATTTT.

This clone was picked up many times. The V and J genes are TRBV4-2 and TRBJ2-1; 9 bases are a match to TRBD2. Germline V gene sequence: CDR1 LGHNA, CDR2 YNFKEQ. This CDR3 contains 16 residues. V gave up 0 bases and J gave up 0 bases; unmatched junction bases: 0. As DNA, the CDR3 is TGTGCCAGCAGCCAAGAGACTAGCGGCTCCTACAATGAGCAGTTCTTC. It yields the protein CASSQETSGSYNEQFF.

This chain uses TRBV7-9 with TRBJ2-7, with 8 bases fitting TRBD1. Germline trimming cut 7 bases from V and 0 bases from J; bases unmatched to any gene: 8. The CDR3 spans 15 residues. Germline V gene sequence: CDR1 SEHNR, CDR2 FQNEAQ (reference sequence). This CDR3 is CASTGQGRDSYEQYV. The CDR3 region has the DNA TGTGCCAGCACCGGACAGGGTCGGGACTCCTACGAGCAGTACGTC.

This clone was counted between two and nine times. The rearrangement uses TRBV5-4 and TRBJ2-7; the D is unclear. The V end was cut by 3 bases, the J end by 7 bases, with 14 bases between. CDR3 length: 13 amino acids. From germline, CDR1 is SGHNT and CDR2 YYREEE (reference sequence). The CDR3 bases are TGTGCCAGCAGCTGGCCAGGAATGAAAGAGCAGTACGTC. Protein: CASSWPGMKEQYV.

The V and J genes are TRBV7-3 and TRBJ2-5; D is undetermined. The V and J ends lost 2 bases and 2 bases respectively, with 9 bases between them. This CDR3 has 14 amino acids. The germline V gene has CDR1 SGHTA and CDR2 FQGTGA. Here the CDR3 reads CASSLDNTQETQYF. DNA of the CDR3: TGTGCCAGCAGCTTAGATAACACGCAAGAGACCCAGTACTTC.

The CDR3: CASRAGGPNYGYTF. The CDR3 nucleotides read TGTGCCAGCAGGGCCGGCGGCCCTAACTATGGCTACACCTTC. The chain couples TRBV27 to TRBJ1-2; D not resolved. Trimming shortened V by 6 bases and J by 0 bases, and 11 bases separated the two germline ends. The CDR3 contains 14 residues. Germline values: CDR1 MNHEY, CDR2 SMNVEV (reference sequence).

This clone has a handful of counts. Written as DNA, the CDR3 is TGTGCCAGCAGTTACCCCAGACTAGCGGGAGTTCCAACCCTCTCCTACGAGCAGTACTTC. Amino acid sequence: CASSYPRLAGVPTLSYEQYF. The V call is TRBV6-2 or TRBV6-3, the J call TRBJ2-7, with 12 bases aligning to TRBD2. J gave up 0 bases and V 2 bases, and 14 bases lay outside the gene matches. The CDR3 loop spans 20 amino acids. The germline CDR1 and CDR2 sequences are MNHEY and SVGEGT.

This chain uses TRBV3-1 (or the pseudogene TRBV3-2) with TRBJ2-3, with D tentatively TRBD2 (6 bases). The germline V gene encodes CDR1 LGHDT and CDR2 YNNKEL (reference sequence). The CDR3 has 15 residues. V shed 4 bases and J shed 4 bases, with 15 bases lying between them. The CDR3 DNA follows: TGTGCCAGCAGCCCCTGGGACTCAAGGGCAGATACGCAGTATTTT. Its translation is CASSPWDSRADTQYF.

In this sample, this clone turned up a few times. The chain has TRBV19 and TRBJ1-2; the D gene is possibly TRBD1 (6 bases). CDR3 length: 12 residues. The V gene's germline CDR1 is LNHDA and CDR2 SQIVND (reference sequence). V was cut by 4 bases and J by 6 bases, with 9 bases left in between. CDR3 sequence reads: CASSSYRDGYTF. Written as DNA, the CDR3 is TGTGCCAGTAGTAGCTACAGGGATGGCTACACCTTC.

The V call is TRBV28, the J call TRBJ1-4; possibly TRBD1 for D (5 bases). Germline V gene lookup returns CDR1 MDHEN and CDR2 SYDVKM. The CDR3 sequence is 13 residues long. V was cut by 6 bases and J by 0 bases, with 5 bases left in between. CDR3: CASRDTTNEKLFF. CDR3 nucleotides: TGTGCCAGCAGGGACACAACTAATGAAAAACTGTTTTTT.

DNA of the CDR3: TGCAGTGCTAGTTCAGGAGGGCATCAGCCCCAGCATTTT. Protein: CSASSGGHQPQHF. The chain links TRBV20-1 to TRBJ1-5; D gene unclear. CDR3 size: 13 residues. The germline CDR1 and CDR2 sequences are DFQATT and SNEGSKA (reference sequence). The V and J ends lost 3 bases and 5 bases respectively, with 11 bases between them.

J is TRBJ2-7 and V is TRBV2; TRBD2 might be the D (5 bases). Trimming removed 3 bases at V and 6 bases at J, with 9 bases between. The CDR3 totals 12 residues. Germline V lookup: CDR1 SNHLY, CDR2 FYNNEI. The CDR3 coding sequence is TGTGCCAGCAGTGAGCGCCGGGGCGAGCAGTACTTC. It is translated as CASSERRGEQYF.

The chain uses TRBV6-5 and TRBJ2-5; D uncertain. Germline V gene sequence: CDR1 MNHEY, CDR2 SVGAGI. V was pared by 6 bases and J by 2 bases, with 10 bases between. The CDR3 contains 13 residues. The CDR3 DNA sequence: TGTGCCAGCAGCATGAACACACAAGAGACCCAGTACTTC. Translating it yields CASSMNTQETQYF.

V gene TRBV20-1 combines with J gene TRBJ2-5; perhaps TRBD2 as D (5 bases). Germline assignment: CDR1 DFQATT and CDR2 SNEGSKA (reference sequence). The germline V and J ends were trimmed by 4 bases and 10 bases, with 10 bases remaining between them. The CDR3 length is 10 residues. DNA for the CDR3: TGCAGTGCTACTCAGGAGGTCCAGTACTTC. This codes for CSATQEVQYF.

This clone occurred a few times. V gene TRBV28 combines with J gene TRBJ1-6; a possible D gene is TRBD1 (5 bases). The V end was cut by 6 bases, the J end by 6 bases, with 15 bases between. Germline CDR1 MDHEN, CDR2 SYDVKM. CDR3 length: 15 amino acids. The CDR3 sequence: CASSPRYGGNSPLHF. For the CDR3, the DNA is TGTGCCAGCAGCCCTCGGTACGGGGGTAATTCACCCCTCCACTTT.

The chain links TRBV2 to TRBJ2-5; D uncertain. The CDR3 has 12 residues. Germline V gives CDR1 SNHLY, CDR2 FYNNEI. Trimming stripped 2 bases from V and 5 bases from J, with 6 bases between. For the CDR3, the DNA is TGTGCCAGCAGTGAATCGTCGGAGACCCAGTACTTC. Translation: CASSESSETQYF.

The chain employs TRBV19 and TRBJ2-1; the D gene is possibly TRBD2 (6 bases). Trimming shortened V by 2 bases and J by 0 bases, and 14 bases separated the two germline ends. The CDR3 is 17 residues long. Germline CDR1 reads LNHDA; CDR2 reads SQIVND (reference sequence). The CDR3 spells CASSISGLAYSYNEQFF. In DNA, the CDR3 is TGTGCCAGTAGTATAAGTGGGCTAGCGTACTCCTACAATGAGCAGTTCTTC. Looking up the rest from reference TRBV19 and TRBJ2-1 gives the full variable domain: DGGITQSPKYLFRKEGQNVTLSCEQNLNHDAMYWYRQDPGQGLRLIYYSQIVNDFQKGDIAEGYSVSREKKESFPLTVTSAQKNPTAFYLCASSISGLAYSYNEQFFGPGTRLTVL.

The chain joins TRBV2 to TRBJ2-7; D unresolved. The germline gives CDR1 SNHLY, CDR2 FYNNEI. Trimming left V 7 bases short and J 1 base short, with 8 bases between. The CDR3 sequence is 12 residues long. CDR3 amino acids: CASTTASYEQYF. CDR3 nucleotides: TGTGCCAGCACCACAGCATCCTACGAGCAGTACTTC.

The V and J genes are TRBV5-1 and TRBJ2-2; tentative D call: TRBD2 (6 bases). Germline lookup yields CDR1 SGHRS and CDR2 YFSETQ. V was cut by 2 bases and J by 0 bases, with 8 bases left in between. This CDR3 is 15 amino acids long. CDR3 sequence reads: CASSLLAPNTGELFF. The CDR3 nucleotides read TGCGCCAGCAGCTTACTAGCCCCGAACACCGGGGAGCTGTTTTTT.

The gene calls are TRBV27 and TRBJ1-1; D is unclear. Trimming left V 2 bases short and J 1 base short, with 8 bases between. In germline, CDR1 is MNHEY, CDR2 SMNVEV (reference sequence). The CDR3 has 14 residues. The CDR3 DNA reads TGTGCCAGCAGTTTAAGATGGGCGAACACTGAAGCTTTCTTT. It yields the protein CASSLRWANTEAFF.